This T cell receptor (beta chain) emerged from a study of T cells in localized non-small cell lung cancer. Study-level results: Uninvolved adjacent lung had the highest recorded T cell clonality, with tumor below it. Investigators sequenced only a single tumor region, leaving heterogeneity possible.

With regard to this clone: What it binds is unknown.

Unmatched junction bases numbered 3, after V lost 4 bases and J lost 1 base. CDR1 is SQVTM, CDR2 ANQGSEA, per germline. This CDR3 has 13 amino acids. TCRdb keeps only in-frame clones here, not all; method: immunoSEQ multiplex PCR. The sample includes tens of thousands of clones, about 90% of them seen just once. The TCR originated in an older female donor with stage I lung adenocarcinoma. This chain uses TRBV29-1 with TRBJ1-1; TRBD1 agrees at 7 bases. Sequenced here: peripheral blood, sampled before any cancer treatment. In nucleotides, the CDR3 is TGCAGCGTTGCGACAGGGACGAACACTGAAGCTTTCTTT. Translating gives CSVATGTNTEAFF.